A single sample gave rise to the 19 T cell receptor beta chains below, sequenced in a study of T cell responses to AZD1222 COVID-19 vaccine. Sequencing was performed with immunoSEQ multiplex PCR; in TCRdb, only in-frame clones are kept and a portion is missing. The repertoire has some 150,000 clones, about 86% of them found once; the top ten carry 5.1%. This sample comprised peripheral blood, obtained 28 days after the second AZD1222 dose. The source of these receptors is an adult who received the AZD1222 COVID-19 vaccine.

This clone was recorded only once. V usage is TRBV6-1 and J usage is TRBJ2-3; 11 nucleotides agree with TRBD2. With 2 bases clipped from V and 4 bases from J, the junction kept 11 bases outside the gene matches. Germline V gene lookup returns CDR1 MNHNS and CDR2 SASEGT. The CDR3 covers 18 residues. The CDR3 reads CASSERHLSGGAADTQYF. For the CDR3, the DNA is TGTGCCAGCAGTGAAAGACACCTTAGCGGGGGGGCAGCAGATACGCAGTATTTT.

The CDR3 DNA is TGCAGCGTGGGGACTAGCGGGAACAATGAGCAGTTCTTC. As protein: CSVGTSGNNEQFF. The chain uses TRBV29-1 and TRBJ2-1; the match to TRBD2 covers 13 bases. Germline CDR1 and CDR2: SQVTM and ANQGSEA. V shed 6 bases and J 5 bases; nucleotides not matched to a gene: 1. There are 13 residues in the CDR3.

This clone appeared once. CDR3 in amino acids: CATRTGDFEQYF. As DNA, the CDR3 is TGCGCCACGAGGACAGGGGACTTCGAGCAGTACTTC. This rearrangement joins TRBV10-2 to TRBJ2-7; TRBD1 agrees at 9 bases. The trim removed 10 bases at V and 6 bases at J, leaving 7 bases unmatched. Germline CDR1 and CDR2: WSHSY and SAAADI. The length of the CDR3 is 12 residues.

The genes are TRBV9 and TRBJ1-4; D not certain. CDR3 length: 15 residues. Trimming took off 4 bases at V and 8 bases at J, with 18 bases between the two ends. CDR1 and CDR2 (germline): SGDLS, YYNGEE. The CDR3 DNA is TGTGCCAGCAGCCCGAGCGGAGGCTCGGGGGAAAAACTGTTTTTT. Translation: CASSPSGGSGEKLFF.

The chain has TRBV7-8 and TRBJ1-2; no definite D call. The CDR3 sequence is 14 residues long. V lost 2 bases, J lost 12 bases, and 19 bases lay in between. From germline, CDR1 is SGHVS and CDR2 FQNEAQ. CDR3 sequence: CASSLSLERFSHTF. CDR3 DNA sequence: TGTGCCAGCAGCTTATCTTTGGAACGGTTCAGTCACACCTTC.

Note on this clone: Its ends do not fully match the called genes, so a read error is possible. This chain connects TRBV7-7 to TRBJ2-1, with 12 bases aligning to TRBD2. CDR1 is SSHAT, CDR2 FNYEAQ, per germline (reference sequence). This CDR3 is 16 amino acids long. CDR3 in amino acids: CASSLRLAGDHNEQFF. CDR3 DNA: TGTGCTAGCAGCTTAAGACTAGCGGGAGATCACAATGAGCAGTTCTTC.

The rearrangement links TRBV7-2 to TRBJ2-7; D possibly corresponds to TRBD2 (5 bases). The V gene's germline CDR1 is SGHTA and CDR2 FQGNSA. The V and J ends lost 5 bases and 6 bases respectively, with 14 bases between them. The CDR3 covers 13 residues. Here the CDR3 DNA reads TGTGCCAGCAGCGAGCGGTGGGTCGGCGAGCAGTACTTC. Translation gives CASSERWVGEQYF.

J is TRBJ1-1 and V is TRBV19, with D tentatively TRBD1 (6 bases). V was clipped by 10 bases and J by 2 bases, with 14 bases between them. The CDR3 is made up of 13 amino acids. The germline V gene has CDR1 LNHDA and CDR2 SQIVND (reference sequence). The CDR3 DNA follows: TGTGCCACGTCAACAGGGCCCAACACTGAAGCTTTCTTT. This sequence encodes CATSTGPNTEAFF.

The V gene is TRBV7-9, the J gene TRBJ1-1; no clear D. Trimming pared 1 base from V and 3 bases from J, leaving 9 bases between. The germline V gene encodes CDR1 SEHNR and CDR2 FQNEAQ (reference sequence). The CDR3 has 14 residues. The CDR3 protein is CASSLVGRHTEAFF. DNA of the CDR3: TGTGCCAGCAGCTTAGTCGGCAGACACACTGAAGCTTTCTTT.

The chain couples TRBV7-8 to TRBJ1-3; no clear D. In germline, CDR1 is SGHVS, CDR2 FQNEAQ. Deletions cut 5 bases from V and 3 bases from J, with 2 bases between. This CDR3 is built from 11 residues. CDR3 sequence (DNA): TGTGCCAGCAGCCGTGGAAACACCATATATTTT. It encodes CASSRGNTIYF.

Comment on this clone: The same CDR3 can be traced to other DNA sequences in this sample. The chain employs TRBV10-2 and TRBJ2-2; D unclear. The V end lost 4 bases, the J end lost 4 bases, and 1 base lay between the germline ends. The CDR3 spans 11 residues. CDR1 and CDR2 from the germline V gene are WSHSY and SAAADI. CDR3 sequence reads: CASSVTGELFF. CDR3 in DNA: TGCGCCAGCAGTGTCACCGGGGAGCTGTTTTTT.

The chain joins TRBV7-2 to TRBJ1-2; 7 nucleotides line up with TRBD1. The V gene end was trimmed by 1 base and the J gene end by 7 bases; junction bases not matched to a gene: 9. The CDR3 contains 15 residues. Germline V gives CDR1 SGHTA, CDR2 FQGNSA. CDR3 in DNA: TGTGCCAGCAGCTTAGGAGGTAGGACAGGTGGTGGCTACACCTTC. Its translation is CASSLGGRTGGGYTF.

This clone was recorded once. The chain is built from TRBV4-1 and TRBJ2-3; D is perhaps TRBD1 (7 bases). Trimming took 6 bases from V and 6 from J, leaving 13 bases between them. Germline loops: CDR1 MGHRA, CDR2 YSYEKL. The CDR3 has 13 residues. The CDR3 loop is CASRAAGGDTQYF. CDR3 nucleotides: TGCGCCAGCAGGGCAGCAGGGGGGGATACGCAGTATTTT.

V is TRBV10-2 and J is TRBJ2-3, with 9 bases aligning to TRBD2. V lost 8 bases, J lost 7 bases, and 7 bases stayed unmatched. CDR1 and CDR2 from the germline V gene are WSHSY and SAAADI. The CDR3 is 13 amino acids. The CDR3 region is CASLELAGNTQYF. In DNA, the CDR3 is TGCGCCAGCCTAGAGCTAGCGGGGAATACGCAGTATTTT.

This chain joins TRBV11-3 and TRBJ2-7; no clear D gene. This CDR3 comprises 14 residues. V lost 1 base and J lost 2, with 9 bases in between. Germline V CDR1 and CDR2: SGHNT, YENEEA. This chain's CDR3 is CASSLGVSPYEQYF. Written as DNA, the CDR3 is TGTGCCAGCAGCTTAGGCGTTTCGCCCTACGAGCAGTACTTC.

The chain joins TRBV7-9 to TRBJ1-4; TRBD1 aligns across 10 bases. The V and J ends lost 8 bases and 7 bases, in that order; junction bases with no gene match: 7. Germline values: CDR1 SEHNR, CDR2 FQNEAQ (reference sequence). The CDR3 is 14 residues long. The CDR3 DNA sequence: TGTGCCAGCTGCCCCGGGACAGGGGTTGAAAAACTGTTTTTT. Its protein is CASCPGTGVEKLFF.

The rearrangement links TRBV19 to TRBJ1-1; 8 positions match TRBD1. V was clipped by 3 bases and J by 5 bases; unmatched bases: 5. Germline CDR1 LNHDA, CDR2 SQIVND (reference sequence). The CDR3 consists of 14 residues. The CDR3 region has the DNA TGTGCCAGTAGTATCAAGACAGGGGTTACTGAAGCTTTCTTT. It translates to CASSIKTGVTEAFF.

This clone was seen a few times. The V gene is TRBV15, the J gene TRBJ1-4; D is unclear. Per the germline V gene, CDR1 is LNHNV and CDR2 is YYDKDF (reference sequence). Trimming left V 4 bases short and J 7 bases short, with 7 bases between. The CDR3 contains 12 residues. The CDR3 spells CATSKGSEKLFF. For the CDR3, the DNA is TGTGCCACCAGCAAAGGGAGTGAAAAACTGTTTTTT.

This chain joins TRBV5-1 and TRBJ2-3; possible D gene TRBD2, 6 bases. The length of the CDR3 is 16 residues. Germline V CDR1 and CDR2: SGHRS, YFSETQ. Trimming cost V 0 bases and J 0 bases, with 11 bases left between them. CDR3 sequence: CASSLENSGSTDTQYF. As DNA, the CDR3 is TGCGCCAGCAGCTTGGAGAATAGCGGAAGCACAGATACGCAGTATTTT.